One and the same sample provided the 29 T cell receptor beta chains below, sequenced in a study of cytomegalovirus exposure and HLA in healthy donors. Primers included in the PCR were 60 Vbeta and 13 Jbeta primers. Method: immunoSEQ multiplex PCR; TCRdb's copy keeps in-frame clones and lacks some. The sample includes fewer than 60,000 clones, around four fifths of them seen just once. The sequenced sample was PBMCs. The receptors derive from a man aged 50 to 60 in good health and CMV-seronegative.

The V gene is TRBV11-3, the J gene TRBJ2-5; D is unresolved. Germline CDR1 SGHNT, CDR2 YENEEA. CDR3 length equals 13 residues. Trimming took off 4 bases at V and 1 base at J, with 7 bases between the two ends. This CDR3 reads CASSSVSQETQYF. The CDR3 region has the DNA TGTGCCAGCAGCTCTGTGAGCCAAGAGACCCAGTACTTC.

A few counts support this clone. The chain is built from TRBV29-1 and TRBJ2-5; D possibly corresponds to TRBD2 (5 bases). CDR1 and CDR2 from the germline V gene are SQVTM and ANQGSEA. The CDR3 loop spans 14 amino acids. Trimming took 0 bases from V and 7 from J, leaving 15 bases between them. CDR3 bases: TGCAGCGTTGAAGATGTGGTAGCGAAAGGGACCCAGTACTTC. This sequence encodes CSVEDVVAKGTQYF.

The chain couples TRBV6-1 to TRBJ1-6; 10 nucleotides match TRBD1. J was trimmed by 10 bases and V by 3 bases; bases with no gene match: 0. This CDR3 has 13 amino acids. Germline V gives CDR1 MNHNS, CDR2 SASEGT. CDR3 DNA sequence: TGTGCCAGCAGTGAGGGACAGGGGTCACCCCTCCACTTT. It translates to CASSEGQGSPLHF.

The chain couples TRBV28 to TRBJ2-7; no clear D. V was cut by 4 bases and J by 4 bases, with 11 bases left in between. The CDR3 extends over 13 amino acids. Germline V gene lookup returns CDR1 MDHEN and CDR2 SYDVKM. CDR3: CASSYPPLYEQYF. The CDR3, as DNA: TGTGCCAGCAGTTATCCTCCCCTTTACGAGCAGTACTTC.

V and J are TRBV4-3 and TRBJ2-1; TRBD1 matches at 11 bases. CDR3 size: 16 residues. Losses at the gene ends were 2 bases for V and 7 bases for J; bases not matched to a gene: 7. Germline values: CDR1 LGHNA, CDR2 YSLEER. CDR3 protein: CASSQRTGGFLNEQFF. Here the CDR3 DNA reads TGCGCCAGCAGCCAACGGACAGGGGGCTTCTTGAATGAGCAGTTCTTC.

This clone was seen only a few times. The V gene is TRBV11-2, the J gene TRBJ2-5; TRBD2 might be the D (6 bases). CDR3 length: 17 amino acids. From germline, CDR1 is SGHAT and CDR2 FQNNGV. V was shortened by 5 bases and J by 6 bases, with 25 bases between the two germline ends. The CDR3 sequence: CASSQGLPGLRQKTQYF. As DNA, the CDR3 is TGTGCCAGCAGCCAAGGCCTCCCGGGACTCCGTCAAAAGACCCAGTACTTC. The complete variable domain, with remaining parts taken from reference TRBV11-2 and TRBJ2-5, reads EAGVAQSPRYKIIEKRQSVAFWCNPISGHATLYWYQQILGQGPKLLIQFQNNGVVDDSQLPKDRFSAERLKGVDSTLKIQPAKLEDSAVYLCASSQGLPGLRQKTQYFGPGTRLLVL.

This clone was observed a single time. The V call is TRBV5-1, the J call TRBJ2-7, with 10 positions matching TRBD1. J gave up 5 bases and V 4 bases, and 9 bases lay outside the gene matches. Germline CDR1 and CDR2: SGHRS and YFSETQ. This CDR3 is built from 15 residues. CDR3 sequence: CASSIRDRGIDEQYF. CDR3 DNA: TGCGCCAGCAGCATCCGGGACAGGGGAATCGACGAGCAGTACTTC.

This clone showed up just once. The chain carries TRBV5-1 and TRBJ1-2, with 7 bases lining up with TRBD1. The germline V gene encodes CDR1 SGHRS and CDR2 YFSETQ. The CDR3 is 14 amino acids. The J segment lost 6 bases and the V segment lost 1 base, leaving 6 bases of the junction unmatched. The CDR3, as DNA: TGCGCCAGCAGCTTGCCTCAGGGGGGAGATGGCTACACCTTC. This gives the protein CASSLPQGGDGYTF.

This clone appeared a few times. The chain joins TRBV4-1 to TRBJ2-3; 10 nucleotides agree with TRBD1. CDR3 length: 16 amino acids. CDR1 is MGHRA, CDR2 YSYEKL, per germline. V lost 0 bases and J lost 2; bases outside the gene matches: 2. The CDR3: CASSQEGTGVTDTQYF. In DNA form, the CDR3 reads TGCGCCAGCAGCCAAGAGGGGACAGGGGTCACAGATACGCAGTATTTT.

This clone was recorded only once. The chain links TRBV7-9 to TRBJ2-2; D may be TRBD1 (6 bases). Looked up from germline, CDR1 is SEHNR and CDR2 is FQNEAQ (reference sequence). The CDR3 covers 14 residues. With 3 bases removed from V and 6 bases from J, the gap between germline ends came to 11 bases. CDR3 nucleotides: TGTGCCAGCAGCTTTTCTACAGGGTCCGGGGAGCTGTTTTTT. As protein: CASSFSTGSGELFF.

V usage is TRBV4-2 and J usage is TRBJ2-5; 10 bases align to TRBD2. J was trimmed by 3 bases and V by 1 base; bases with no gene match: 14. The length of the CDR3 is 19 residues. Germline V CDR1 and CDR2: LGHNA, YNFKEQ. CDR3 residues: CASSQAPAGGPTEKETQYF. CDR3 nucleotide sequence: TGTGCCAGCAGCCAAGCGCCAGCGGGGGGGCCTACGGAGAAAGAGACCCAGTACTTC.

For the CDR3, the DNA is TGTGCCAGCTCACCAGCGACACCCGAGCTCCAGCATTTT. Its protein product is CASSPATPELQHF. V is TRBV18 and J is TRBJ1-5; unclear D gene. There are 13 residues in the CDR3. Germline CDR1 KGHSH, CDR2 LQKENI. Trimming removed 2 bases at V and 12 bases at J, with 14 bases between.

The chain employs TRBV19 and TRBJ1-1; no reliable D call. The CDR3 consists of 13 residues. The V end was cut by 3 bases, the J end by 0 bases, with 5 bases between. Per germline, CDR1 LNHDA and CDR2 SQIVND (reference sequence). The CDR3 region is CASSIQMNTEAFF. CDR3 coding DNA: TGTGCCAGTAGTATCCAGATGAACACTGAAGCTTTCTTT.

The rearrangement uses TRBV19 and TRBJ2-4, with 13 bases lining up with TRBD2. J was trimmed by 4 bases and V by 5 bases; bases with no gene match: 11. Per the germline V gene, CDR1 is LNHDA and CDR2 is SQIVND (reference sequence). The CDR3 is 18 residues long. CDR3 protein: CASSSRTSGGGGKNIQYF. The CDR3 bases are TGTGCCAGTAGTTCAAGGACTAGCGGGGGAGGTGGGAAAAACATTCAGTACTTC.

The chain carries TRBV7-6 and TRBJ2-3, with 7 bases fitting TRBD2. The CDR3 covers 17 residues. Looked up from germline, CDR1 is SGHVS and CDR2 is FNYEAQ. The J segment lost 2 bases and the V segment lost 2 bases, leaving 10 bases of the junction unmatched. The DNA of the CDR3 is TGTGCCAGCAGCTTAAGGGCCGGCGGGGGTACCACAGATACGCAGTATTTT. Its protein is CASSLRAGGGTTDTQYF. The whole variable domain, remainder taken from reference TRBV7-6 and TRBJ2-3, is GAGVSQSPRYKVTKRGQDVALRCDPISGHVSLYWYRQALGQGPEFLTYFNYEAQQDKSGLPNDRFSAERPEGSISTLTIQRTEQRDSAMYRCASSLRAGGGTTDTQYFGPGTRLTVL.

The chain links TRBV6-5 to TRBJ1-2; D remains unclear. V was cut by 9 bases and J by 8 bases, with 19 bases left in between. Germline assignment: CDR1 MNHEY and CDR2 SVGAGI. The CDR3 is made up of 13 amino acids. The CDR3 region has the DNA TGTGCCAGTGTCACGAGAGGGAATGACGGCTACACCTTC. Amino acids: CASVTRGNDGYTF.

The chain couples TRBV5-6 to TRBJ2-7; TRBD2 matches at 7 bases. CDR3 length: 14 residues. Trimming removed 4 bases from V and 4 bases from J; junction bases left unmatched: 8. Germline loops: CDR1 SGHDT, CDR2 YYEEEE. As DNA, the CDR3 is TGTGCCAGCAGCCTAGCGGACCTTCCTTACGAGCAGTACTTC. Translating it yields CASSLADLPYEQYF.

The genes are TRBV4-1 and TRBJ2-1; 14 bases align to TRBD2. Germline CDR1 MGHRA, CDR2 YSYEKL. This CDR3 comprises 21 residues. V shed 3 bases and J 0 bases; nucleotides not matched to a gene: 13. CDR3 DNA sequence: TGCGCCAGCAGCCAGGACCCGGGACTAGCGGGGGTTAAAAGCTCCTACAATGAGCAGTTCTTC. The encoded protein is CASSQDPGLAGVKSSYNEQFF.

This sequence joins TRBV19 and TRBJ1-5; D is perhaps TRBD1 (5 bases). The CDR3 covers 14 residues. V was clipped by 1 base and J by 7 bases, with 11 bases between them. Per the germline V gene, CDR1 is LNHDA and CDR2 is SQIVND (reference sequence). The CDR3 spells CASSIADGGQPQHF. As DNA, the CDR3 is TGTGCCAGTAGTATAGCGGACGGGGGGCAGCCCCAGCATTTT.

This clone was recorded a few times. CDR3 in amino acids: CASSLPAQETQYF. The CDR3 DNA sequence: TGTGCCAGCAGCTTACCAGCGCAAGAGACCCAGTACTTC. This sequence joins TRBV13 and TRBJ2-5; D uncertain. V was trimmed by 2 bases and J by 2 bases, leaving 6 bases between them. Germline assignment: CDR1 PRHDT and CDR2 FYEKMQ (reference sequence). The CDR3 has 13 residues.

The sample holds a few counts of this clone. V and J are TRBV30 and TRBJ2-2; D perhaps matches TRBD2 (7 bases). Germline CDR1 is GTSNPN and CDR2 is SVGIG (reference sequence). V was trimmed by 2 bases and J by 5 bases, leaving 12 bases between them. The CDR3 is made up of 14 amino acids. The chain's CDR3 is CAWSPGGLTGELFF. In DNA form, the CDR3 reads TGTGCCTGGAGTCCGGGGGGCCTGACCGGGGAGCTGTTTTTT. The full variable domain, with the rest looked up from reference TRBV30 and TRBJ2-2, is SQTIHQWPATLVQPVGSPLSLECTVEGTSNPNLYWYRQAAGRGLQLLFYSVGIGQISSEVPQNLSASRPQDRQFILSSKKLLLSDSGFYLCAWSPGGLTGELFFGEGSRLTVL.

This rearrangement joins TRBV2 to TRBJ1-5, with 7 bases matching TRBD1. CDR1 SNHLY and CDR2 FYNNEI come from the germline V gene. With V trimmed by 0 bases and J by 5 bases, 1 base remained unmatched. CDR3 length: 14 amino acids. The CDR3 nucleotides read TGTGCCAGCAGTGAAGCGACAGGGTATCAGCCCCAGCATTTT. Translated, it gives CASSEATGYQPQHF.

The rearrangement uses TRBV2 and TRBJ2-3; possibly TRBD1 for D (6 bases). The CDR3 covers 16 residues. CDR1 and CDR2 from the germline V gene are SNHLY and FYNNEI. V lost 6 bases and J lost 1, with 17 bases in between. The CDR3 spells CASSEALGAGTDTQYF. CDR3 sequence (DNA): TGTGCCAGCAGCGAGGCGCTGGGGGCTGGCACAGATACGCAGTATTTT.

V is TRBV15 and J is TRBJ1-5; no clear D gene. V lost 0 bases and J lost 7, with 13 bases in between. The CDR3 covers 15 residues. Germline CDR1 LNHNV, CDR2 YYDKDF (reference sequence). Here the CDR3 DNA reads TGTGCCACCAGCAGAGATTTTAAAGGAGACCAGCCCCAGCATTTT. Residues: CATSRDFKGDQPQHF.

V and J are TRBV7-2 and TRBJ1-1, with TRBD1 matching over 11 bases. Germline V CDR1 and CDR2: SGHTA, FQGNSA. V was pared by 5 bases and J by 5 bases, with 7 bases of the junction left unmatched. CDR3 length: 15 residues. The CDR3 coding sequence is TGTGCCAGCAGCGCCAGGGACAGGGGGTTGACTGAAGCTTTCTTT. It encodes CASSARDRGLTEAFF.

The CDR3 loop is CASSLPWGVNTEAFF. CDR3 in DNA: TGTGCCAGCAGCTTACCGTGGGGGGTGAACACTGAAGCTTTCTTT. The genes are TRBV11-2 and TRBJ1-1; D may be TRBD1 (5 bases). Germline loops: CDR1 SGHAT, CDR2 FQNNGV. This CDR3 spans 15 amino acids. Trimming pared 2 bases from V and 0 bases from J, leaving 10 bases between. Combining the CDR3 with reference TRBV11-2 and TRBJ1-1 gives the whole variable domain EAGVAQSPRYKIIEKRQSVAFWCNPISGHATLYWYQQILGQGPKLLIQFQNNGVVDDSQLPKDRFSAERLKGVDSTLKIQPAKLEDSAVYLCASSLPWGVNTEAFFGQGTRLTVV.

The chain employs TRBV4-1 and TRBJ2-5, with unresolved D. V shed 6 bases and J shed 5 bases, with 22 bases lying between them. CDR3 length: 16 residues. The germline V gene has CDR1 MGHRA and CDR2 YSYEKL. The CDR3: CASSLLPGSNPETQYF. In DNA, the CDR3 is TGCGCCAGCAGTCTCCTACCGGGTTCTAACCCGGAGACCCAGTACTTC.

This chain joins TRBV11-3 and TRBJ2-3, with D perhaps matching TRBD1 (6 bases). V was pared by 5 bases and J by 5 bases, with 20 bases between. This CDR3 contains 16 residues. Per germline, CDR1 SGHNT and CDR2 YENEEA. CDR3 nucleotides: TGTGCCAGCAGCCTCGAAGGGGCAGGGGCGAAAGATACGCAGTATTTT. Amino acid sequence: CASSLEGAGAKDTQYF.

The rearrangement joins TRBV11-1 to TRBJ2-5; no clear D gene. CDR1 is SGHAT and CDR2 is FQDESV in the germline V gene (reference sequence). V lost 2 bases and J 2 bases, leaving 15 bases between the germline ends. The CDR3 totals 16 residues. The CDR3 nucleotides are TGTGCCAGCAGCTTAAGAGGAAGCGACGCACAAGAGACCCAGTACTTC. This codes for CASSLRGSDAQETQYF.